One and the same sample provided the 21 T cell receptor beta chains below, sequenced in a study of control samples from healthy donors and cancer patients. The method was immunoSEQ multiplex PCR; TCRdb's version includes in-frame clones alone and lacks a portion of them. The sample contains approximately 160,000 clones, around 94% of which appear only once. Input material: blood. These receptor sequences come from a woman younger than 30 in good health.

V and J are TRBV7-6 and TRBJ2-1, with D unclear. V was trimmed by 2 bases and J by 1 base, leaving 9 bases between them. Germline CDR1 is SGHVS and CDR2 is FNYEAQ. The CDR3 length is 15 residues. CDR3 bases: TGTGCCAGCAGCTTAAGTCTTAGGTCCTACAATGAGCAGTTCTTC. This gives the protein CASSLSLRSYNEQFF.

The gene calls are TRBV6-5 and TRBJ1-2; TRBD1 might be the D (5 bases). CDR3 length equals 15 residues. Trimming cost V 6 bases and J 3 bases, with 17 bases left between them. Germline V gene lookup returns CDR1 MNHEY and CDR2 SVGAGI. CDR3: CASRASWGVDYGYTF. CDR3 nucleotide sequence: TGTGCCAGCAGAGCCTCTTGGGGGGTTGACTATGGCTACACCTTC.

This chain connects TRBV5-8 to TRBJ2-1, with 14 nucleotides matching TRBD2. The germline gives CDR1 SGHTS, CDR2 YDEGEE. The CDR3 is 17 residues long. J was trimmed by 9 bases and V by 3 bases; bases with no gene match: 11. The CDR3 protein is CASSSGTSGSLWGEQFF. CDR3 in DNA: TGTGCCAGCAGCTCTGGGACTAGCGGGAGTCTATGGGGTGAGCAGTTCTTC.

This rearrangement joins TRBV19 to TRBJ2-1; 9 positions agree with TRBD1. This CDR3 spans 15 amino acids. The germline gives CDR1 LNHDA, CDR2 SQIVND (reference sequence). V trimming: 5 bases; J trimming: 3 bases; junction bases outside the gene matches: 5. Written as DNA, the CDR3 is TGTGCCAGTAGTTTACAGGGGGCGGTCTACAATGAGCAGTTCTTC. This sequence encodes CASSLQGAVYNEQFF.

This chain joins TRBV6-4 and TRBJ2-2; 9 bases line up with TRBD1. The CDR3 consists of 16 residues. The germline gives CDR1 MRHNA, CDR2 SNTAGT. V was clipped by 6 bases and J by 4 bases; unmatched bases: 9. CDR3 sequence: CASRKIGTGITGELFF. The CDR3 DNA sequence: TGTGCCAGCAGAAAAATAGGGACAGGGATCACCGGGGAGCTGTTTTTT.

The rearrangement joins TRBV4-1 to TRBJ1-5; a weak D match, TRBD1 (5 bases). V was cut by 0 bases and J by 1 base, with 13 bases left in between. The germline CDR1 and CDR2 sequences are MGHRA and YSYEKL. There are 17 residues in the CDR3. CDR3 DNA sequence: TGCGCCAGCAGCCAAGAAGTAGGCAGGGTGAGCAATCAGCCCCAGCATTTT. Translation: CASSQEVGRVSNQPQHF.

J is TRBJ2-2 and V is TRBV19; a weak D match, TRBD2 (5 bases). Germline CDR1 reads LNHDA; CDR2 reads SQIVND (reference sequence). The CDR3 totals 17 residues. Trimming took off 1 base at V and 7 bases at J, with 19 bases between the two ends. CDR3 amino acids: CASSIGPGLPGFGELFF. The CDR3 DNA sequence: TGTGCCAGTAGTATAGGGCCAGGACTTCCGGGCTTCGGGGAGCTGTTTTTT.

The rearrangement joins TRBV28 to TRBJ2-5; possibly TRBD2 for D (5 bases). The CDR3 contains 13 residues. Germline-derived CDR1 and CDR2 are MDHEN and SYDVKM. V dropped 8 bases and J dropped 4 bases, with 14 bases sitting between them. The DNA for the CDR3 is TGTGCCAGCGCCCCCGGGGTAGGAGAGACCCAGTACTTC. Its protein product is CASAPGVGETQYF.

This chain connects TRBV19 to TRBJ2-2, with 11 bases lining up with TRBD1. CDR1 LNHDA and CDR2 SQIVND come from the germline V gene (reference sequence). The V segment lost 5 bases and the J segment 6 bases; nucleotides outside the gene matches: 8. The CDR3 length is 16 residues. The CDR3 is CASSLIGTGGSGELFF. The DNA for the CDR3 is TGTGCCAGTAGTTTGATCGGGACAGGGGGGTCCGGGGAGCTGTTTTTT.

The rearrangement uses TRBV27 and TRBJ2-1; 11 bases match TRBD1. The V gene's germline CDR1 is MNHEY and CDR2 SMNVEV (reference sequence). This CDR3 is built from 14 residues. After removal of 5 bases from V and 8 bases from J, the junction contained 5 bases not matched to a gene. In DNA, the CDR3 is TGTGCCAGCAGTCCGGGACAGGGGGAGGATGAGCAGTTCTTC. Amino acid sequence: CASSPGQGEDEQFF.

The V and J genes are TRBV7-3 and TRBJ2-1, with D perhaps matching TRBD1 (5 bases). Trimming stripped 2 bases from V and 5 bases from J, with 10 bases between. Germline CDR1 is SGHTA and CDR2 is FQGTGA. This CDR3 comprises 14 residues. In DNA, the CDR3 is TGTGCCAGCAGCTTATATTTGACAGACAATGAGCAGTTCTTC. Its protein product is CASSLYLTDNEQFF.

The chain is built from TRBV27 and TRBJ2-1, with 8 bases matching TRBD1. Germline CDR1 is MNHEY and CDR2 is SMNVEV (reference sequence). The V gene end was trimmed by 6 bases and the J gene end by 6 bases; junction bases not matched to a gene: 19. The CDR3 is 18 residues long. DNA for the CDR3: TGTGCCAGCAGCAAAAGGACAGGGCGGGGTCCCGGCTTCAATGAGCAGTTCTTC. Translated: CASSKRTGRGPGFNEQFF.

This chain uses TRBV15 with TRBJ2-1; D not certain. The CDR3 is made up of 16 amino acids. CDR1 LNHNV and CDR2 YYDKDF come from the germline V gene (reference sequence). Deletions cut 1 base from V and 5 bases from J, with 15 bases between. This CDR3 reads CATSRVRELANNEQFF. The CDR3 DNA reads as TGTGCCACCAGCAGAGTTAGGGAATTGGCGAACAATGAGCAGTTCTTC. Full variable domain (missing parts from reference TRBV15 and TRBJ2-1): DAMVIQNPRYQVTQFGKPVTLSCSQTLNHNVMYWYQQKSSQAPKLLFHYYDKDFNNEADTPDNFQSRRPNTSFCFLDIRSPGLGDTAMYLCATSRVRELANNEQFFGPGTRLTVL.

The chain carries TRBV11-3 and TRBJ1-3; D is unclear. The CDR3 covers 17 residues. V was shortened by 5 bases and J by 0 bases, with 17 bases between the two germline ends. In germline, CDR1 is SGHNT, CDR2 YENEEA. In nucleotides, the CDR3 is TGTGCCAGCAGCCCACTTCTCCCCGGCAGCTCTGGAAACACCATATATTTT. It is translated as CASSPLLPGSSGNTIYF. The full variable domain, completed using reference TRBV11-3 and TRBJ1-3, is EAGVVQSPRYKIIEKKQPVAFWCNPISGHNTLYWYLQNLGQGPELLIRYENEEAVDDSQLPKDRFSAERLKGVDSTLKIQPAELGDSAVYLCASSPLLPGSSGNTIYFGEGSWLTVV.

The chain combines TRBV3-1 (or the pseudogene TRBV3-2) with TRBJ2-7; 9 bases are shared with TRBD1. With V trimmed by 1 base and J by 5 bases, 12 bases remained unmatched. The CDR3 sequence is 17 residues long. Germline lookup yields CDR1 LGHDT and CDR2 YNNKEL (reference sequence). CDR3 sequence reads: CASSQAPPGQGRNEQYF. CDR3 nucleotides: TGTGCCAGCAGCCAAGCCCCCCCGGGACAGGGTAGGAACGAGCAGTACTTC.

The chain joins TRBV27 to TRBJ1-1, with D perhaps TRBD1 (5 bases). V lost 6 bases, J lost 4 bases, and 15 bases lay in between. The CDR3 contains 14 residues. CDR1 is MNHEY and CDR2 is SMNVEV in the germline V gene (reference sequence). The CDR3 DNA follows: TGTGCCAGCAGACAGGAAGGCGGATTCACTGAAGCTTTCTTT. Its protein product is CASRQEGGFTEAFF.

V is TRBV21-1 and J is TRBJ1-3; the table's D call of TRBD1 was not tested on the DNA. TRBV21-1 counts as a pseudogene. The CDR3 spans 17 residues. The CDR3 is CASSATGGYSSGNTIYF. Here the CDR3 DNA reads TGTGCCAGCAGCGCGACAGGGGGCTATAGCTCTGGAAACACCATATATTTT.

The genes are TRBV10-3 and TRBJ2-7; D gene unclear. The CDR3 loop spans 14 amino acids. V was pared by 6 bases and J by 6 bases, with 18 bases between. Germline CDR1 and CDR2: ENHRY and SYGVKD. In nucleotides, the CDR3 is TGTGCCATCAGGGACGACTCGGATCCTGGCGAGCAGTACTTC. Protein: CAIRDDSDPGEQYF.

The CDR3 loop is CASSTRVWGTEAFF. The CDR3 DNA reads TGTGCCAGCAGTACCAGGGTGTGGGGCACTGAAGCTTTCTTT. V usage is TRBV28 and J usage is TRBJ1-1, with D possibly being TRBD1 (5 bases). V lost 5 bases and J lost 4, with 14 bases in between. In germline, CDR1 is MDHEN, CDR2 SYDVKM. The length of the CDR3 is 14 residues.

V is TRBV2 and J is TRBJ2-7; D gene ambiguous. V was shortened by 2 bases and J by 4 bases, with 9 bases between the two germline ends. The germline gives CDR1 SNHLY, CDR2 FYNNEI. The length of the CDR3 is 13 residues. The CDR3 nucleotides read TGTGCCAGCAGTGAACAACAGACATACGAGCAGTACTTC. It yields the protein CASSEQQTYEQYF.

The chain joins TRBV12-5 to TRBJ1-2; D might be TRBD1 (5 bases). V was shortened by 2 bases and J by 3 bases, with 25 bases between the two germline ends. The CDR3 is made up of 19 amino acids. Germline V CDR1 and CDR2: LGHNT, FRNRAP. CDR3 in amino acids: CASGLRLWGSEGYYYGYTF. The CDR3 nucleotides read TGTGCTAGTGGTTTGCGACTGTGGGGGTCCGAGGGATATTACTATGGCTACACCTTC.